These T cell receptor beta chains were read from a single sample in a study of cytomegalovirus exposure and HLA in healthy donors. This table comes from immunoSEQ multiplex PCR, and its TCRdb copy is limited to in-frame clones, with some not included. The sample yields over 200,000 clones, around 90% seen once. The specimen sequenced was PBMCs. These receptors were obtained from a woman younger than 35 in good health and CMV-seronegative. Each CDR3 is given with its conserved first and last residue. A D gene is named only where the DNA matches it firmly. A clone size is listed for some rows: how often the clone was seen (once, few, many), or a class if it is expanded.

V	J	D	size	DNA	CDR3
TRBV28	TRBJ2-7	-	-	TGTGCCAGCAGTTTAAGACCGGAGCCCTACGAGCAGTACTTC	CASSLRPEPYEQYF
TRBV6-5	TRBJ1-1	TRBD1	-	TGTGCCAGCAGGGAGACCGGACAGGGGAACACTGAAGCTTTCTTT	CASRETGQGNTEAFF
TRBV19	TRBJ2-2	TRBD2	once	TGTGCCAGCGTAGCGGGAGGGCCCCTTCCGGCGAACACCGGGGAGCTGTTTTTT	CASVAGGPLPANTGELFF
TRBV27	TRBJ2-5	-	-	TGTGCCAGCAGTTTACTCGGAGGGCAAGAGACCCAGTACTTC	CASSLLGGQETQYF
TRBV28	TRBJ1-1	-	-	TGTGCCAGCAGTTTGTGGGGACAGAACACTGAAGCTTTCTTT	CASSLWGQNTEAFF
TRBV28	TRBJ1-2	-	-	TGTGCCAGCAGTTTTAGGGCGGGTGGCTACACCTTC	CASSFRAGGYTF
TRBV18	TRBJ2-6	TRBD2	-	TGTGCCAGCTCACCACCGCCAACTAGCGGGACTGGGGCCAACGTCCTGACTTTC	CASSPPPTSGTGANVLTF
TRBV29-1	TRBJ1-2	TRBD1	-	TGCAGCGTTGGGGACAGGCACTATGGCTACACCTTC	CSVGDRHYGYTF
TRBV27	TRBJ2-3	-	-	TGTGCCAGTCAGGGGACCAGCGGCACAGATACGCAGTATTTT	CASQGTSGTDTQYF
TRBV11-2	TRBJ2-7	-	-	TGTGCCAGCAGCTTAGATGTGGGAGTCTACGAGCAGTACTTC	CASSLDVGVYEQYF
TRBV28	TRBJ1-1	-	-	TGTGCCAGCAGGGAGCTCAACACTGAAGCTTTCTTT	CASRELNTEAFF
TRBV7-2	TRBJ2-7	-	-	TGTGCCAGCAGCTTAGGGCCAGATTCCTACGAGCAGTACTTC	CASSLGPDSYEQYF
TRBV11-1	TRBJ2-7	-	-	TGTGCCAGCAGCTCAAGACTGGCAGAGTACGAGCAGTACTTC	CASSSRLAEYEQYF
TRBV6-1	TRBJ2-1	-	-	TGTGCCAGCGCAACAGGGCCCTACAATGAGCAGTTCTTC	CASATGPYNEQFF
TRBV4-1	TRBJ2-7	TRBD2	-	TGCGCCAGCAGCCAAGTCCGCGGGAGCCCTTACGAGCAGTACTTC	CASSQVRGSPYEQYF
TRBV9	TRBJ2-2	-	-	TGTGCCAGTGGCCAGGGACATAGCACCGGGGAGCTGTTTTTT	CASGQGHSTGELFF
TRBV27	TRBJ2-7	TRBD2	-	TGTGCCCTTTTAAGCGGGAGGGCCCACGAGCAGTACTTC	CALLSGRAHEQYF
TRBV28	TRBJ1-1	TRBD1	-	TGTGCCAGCAGCCCATGGACAGGGAGTGACACTGAAGCTTTCTTT	CASSPWTGSDTEAFF
TRBV29-1	TRBJ2-1	TRBD2	once	TGCAGCGTTGAAGATTTCCGGGAGGAGGCTAATGAGCAGTTCTTC	CSVEDFREEANEQFF
TRBV7-9	TRBJ2-1	-	-	TGTGCCAGCAGCTTGACAGGTGCCCACAATGAGCAGTTCTTC	CASSLTGAHNEQFF
TRBV7-8	TRBJ1-4	-	-	TGTGCCAGCAGCCCACGGACAGCGAGGATCCGGGAAAAACTGTTTTTT	CASSPRTARIREKLFF
TRBV6-6	TRBJ2-7	-	-	TGTGCCAGCAGTTCCACCGGGATATTCCCCTGGGGGCAGTACTTC	CASSSTGIFPWGQYF
TRBV28	TRBJ2-7	TRBD2	-	TGTGCCAGCAGTTATGCCGCTAGCGGGAGGGCCTACGAGCAGTACTTC	CASSYAASGRAYEQYF
TRBV7-9	TRBJ1-2	-	-	TGTGCCAGCAGCCCAGGGGTCGGATTAACCAACTATGGCTACACCTTC	CASSPGVGLTNYGYTF
TRBV19	TRBJ2-7	-	-	TGTGCCAGTAGCCCTTTTACAGGCTCCTATTACGAGCAGTACTTC	CASSPFTGSYYEQYF
TRBV15	TRBJ1-3	TRBD1	-	TGTGCCACCAGCGCCGGACAGGTCTCTGGAAACACCATATATTTT	CATSAGQVSGNTIYF
TRBV15	TRBJ2-1	-	-	TGTGCCACCAGCAGAGGGTGGGAGGTGGATGAGCAGTTCTTC	CATSRGWEVDEQFF
TRBV4-2	TRBJ2-2	-	-	TGTGCCAGCAGCCAAGATCTCGAGCTAGCAAGGGGGGAGCTGTTTTTT	CASSQDLELARGELFF
TRBV11-2	TRBJ2-7	TRBD2	-	TGTGCCAGCAGTATTACTAGCGGGAGAATCTACGAGCAGTACTTC	CASSITSGRIYEQYF
TRBV9	TRBJ2-7	TRBD1	-	TGTGCCAGCAGCGCGACAGGGGGACTGAAGGACGAGCAGTACTTC	CASSATGGLKDEQYF
TRBV18	TRBJ2-3	TRBD2	-	TGTGCCAGCTCGCCGGGACTAGCGGGAGTGGGCTCAGATACGCAGTATTTT	CASSPGLAGVGSDTQYF
TRBV6-1	TRBJ1-2	-	-	TGTGCCAGCAGTGAAGCGCAGGGGAGCGTGTATGGCTACACCTTC	CASSEAQGSVYGYTF
TRBV2	TRBJ2-5	TRBD2	-	TGTGCCAGCAGTGCAGTTAGCGGGAAAAGAAAGACCCAGTACTTC	CASSAVSGKRKTQYF
TRBV7-8	TRBJ1-2	TRBD1	-	TGTGCCAGCAGCTTAGGGACAGGCTTCAACTATGGCTACACCTTC	CASSLGTGFNYGYTF
TRBV29-1	TRBJ2-7	-	-	TGCAGCGTTGAACAAGGGGGTTACGAGCAGTACTTC	CSVEQGGYEQYF
TRBV7-9	TRBJ2-7	TRBD2	once	TGTGCCAGCAGCTCCGATGCTAGCGGGAGTGGCTACGAGCAGTACTTC	CASSSDASGSGYEQYF
TRBV4-1	TRBJ2-7	-	-	TGCGCCAGCAGCTACCGGGACTTAGCGACCGACGAGCAGTACTTC	CASSYRDLATDEQYF
TRBV13	TRBJ2-3	TRBD2	once	TGTGCCAGCAGCTCCCGACTAGCGGGCTTCGGGGCCGATACGCAGTATTTT	CASSSRLAGFGADTQYF
TRBV2	TRBJ2-7	-	few	TGTGCCAGCAGTGGGGCTGATTCCAACTTC	CASSGADSNF
TRBV29-1	TRBJ2-3	-	-	TGCAGCTACGAAAGGAGGGAGAGGGGAGATACGCAGTATTTT	CSYERRERGDTQYF
TRBV27	TRBJ2-1	TRBD2	-	TGTGCCAGCAGTTCGGGACTAGCGGGAGGGCATGAGCAGTTCTTC	CASSSGLAGGHEQFF
TRBV6-5	TRBJ1-2	TRBD1	-	TGTGCCAGCAGTTCGGCAGGGGGTGCGGCTAACTATGGCTACACCTTC	CASSSAGGAANYGYTF
TRBV6-5	TRBJ2-3	TRBD2	-	TGTGCCAGCAGTTATGCGGGAGGGACCACAGATACGCAGTATTTT	CASSYAGGTTDTQYF
TRBV28	TRBJ2-2	-	-	TGTGCCAGCAGTTTGTCACAGTACACCGGGGAGCTGTTTTTT	CASSLSQYTGELFF
TRBV27	TRBJ2-5	-	-	TGTGCCAGCAGTTCGCGGTACCAAGAGACCCAGTACTTC	CASSSRYQETQYF
TRBV7-2	TRBJ2-7	TRBD1	once	TGTGCCAGCAGCTTAATGACAGGGGCTCCCCTCGAGCAGTACTTC	CASSLMTGAPLEQYF
TRBV9	TRBJ1-1	-	-	TGTGCCAGCAGCGTAGCTCAGGATAGTTTTACTGAAGCTTTCTTT	CASSVAQDSFTEAFF
TRBV25-1	TRBJ2-7	-	-	TGTGCCAGCAGTGATCCGGGGGTCCGGGAGCAGTACTTC	CASSDPGVREQYF
TRBV5-6	TRBJ1-4	-	once	TGTGCCAGCAGCTTCAGGGGCGTGGGTGAAAAACTGTTTTTT	CASSFRGVGEKLFF
TRBV5-8	TRBJ1-4	TRBD1	-	TGTGCCAGCACCCACCCCGGGACAGGGAAGGATGAAAAACTGTTTTTT	CASTHPGTGKDEKLFF
TRBV2	TRBJ1-2	TRBD1	few	TGTGCCAGCATGCGACTACAGGGGATCAACTATGGCTACACCTTC	CASMRLQGINYGYTF
TRBV30	TRBJ2-7	-	-	TGTGCCTGGAACCCCAGGGCTGGCGAGCAGTACTTC	CAWNPRAGEQYF
TRBV4-1	TRBJ2-7	-	-	TGCGCCAGCAGCCCTTCTACGGGGTACGAGCAGTACTTC	CASSPSTGYEQYF
TRBV7-9	TRBJ1-1	TRBD1	-	TGTGCCAGCAGCTTATGGACAGGGCAGAACACTGAAGCTTTCTTT	CASSLWTGQNTEAFF
TRBV19	TRBJ2-7	TRBD2	-	TGTGCCAGTAGTCAAGCGGGAGCTTTCTACGAGCAGTACTTC	CASSQAGAFYEQYF
TRBV27	TRBJ2-3	-	-	TGTGCCAGCAGTGCACGGACAGCAGGCACAGATACGCAGTATTTT	CASSARTAGTDTQYF
TRBV28	TRBJ2-5	TRBD1	-	TGTGCCAGCAGCCCCGACAGGGTTAGGGGGGAGACCCAGTACTTC	CASSPDRVRGETQYF
TRBV28	TRBJ1-2	TRBD1	many	TGTGCCAGCAGGTCCGGGACAGGGGTCTCCTATGGCTACACCTTC	CASRSGTGVSYGYTF